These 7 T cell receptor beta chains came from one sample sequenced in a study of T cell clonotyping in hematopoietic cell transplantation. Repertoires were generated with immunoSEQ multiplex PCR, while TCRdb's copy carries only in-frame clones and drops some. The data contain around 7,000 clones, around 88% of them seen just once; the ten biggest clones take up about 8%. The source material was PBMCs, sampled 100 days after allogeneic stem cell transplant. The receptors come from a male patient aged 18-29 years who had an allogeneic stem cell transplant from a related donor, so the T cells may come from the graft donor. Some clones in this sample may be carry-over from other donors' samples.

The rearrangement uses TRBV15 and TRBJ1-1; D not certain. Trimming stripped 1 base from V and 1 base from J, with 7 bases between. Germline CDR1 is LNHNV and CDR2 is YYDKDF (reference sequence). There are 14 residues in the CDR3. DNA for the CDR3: TGTGCCACCAGCAGAGCCAGGACGAACACTGAAGCTTTCTTT. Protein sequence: CATSRARTNTEAFF.

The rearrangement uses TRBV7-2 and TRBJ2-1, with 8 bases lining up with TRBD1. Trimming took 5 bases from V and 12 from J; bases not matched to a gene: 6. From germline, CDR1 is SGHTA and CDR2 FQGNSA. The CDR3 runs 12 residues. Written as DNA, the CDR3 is TGTGCCAGCAGCGAGACAGGGGCGGCGCAGTTCTTC. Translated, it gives CASSETGAAQFF.

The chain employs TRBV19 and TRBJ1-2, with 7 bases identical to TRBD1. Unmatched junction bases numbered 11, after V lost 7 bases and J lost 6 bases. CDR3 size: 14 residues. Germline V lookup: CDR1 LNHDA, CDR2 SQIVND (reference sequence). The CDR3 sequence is CASTLDRFVDGYTF. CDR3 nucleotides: TGTGCCAGTACCCTGGACAGGTTCGTTGATGGCTACACCTTC.

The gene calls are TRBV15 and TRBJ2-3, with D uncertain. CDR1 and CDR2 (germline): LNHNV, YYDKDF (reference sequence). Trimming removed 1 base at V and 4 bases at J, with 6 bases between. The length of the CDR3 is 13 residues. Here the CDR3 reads CATSRGVADTQYF. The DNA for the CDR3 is TGTGCCACCAGCAGAGGCGTGGCAGATACGCAGTATTTT.

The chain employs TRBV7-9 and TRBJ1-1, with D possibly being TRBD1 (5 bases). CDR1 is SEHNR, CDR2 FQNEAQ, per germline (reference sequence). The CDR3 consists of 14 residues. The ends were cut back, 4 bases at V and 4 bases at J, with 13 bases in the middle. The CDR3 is CASSWGGGGTEAFF. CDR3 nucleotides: TGTGCCAGCAGCTGGGGCGGAGGAGGCACTGAAGCTTTCTTT.

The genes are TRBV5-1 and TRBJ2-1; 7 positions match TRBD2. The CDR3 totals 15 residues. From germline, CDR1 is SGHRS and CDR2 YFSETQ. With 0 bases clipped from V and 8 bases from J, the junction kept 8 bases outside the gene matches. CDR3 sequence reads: CASSLVIAGGDEQFF. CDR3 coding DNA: TGCGCCAGCAGCTTGGTTATAGCGGGCGGCGATGAGCAGTTCTTC.

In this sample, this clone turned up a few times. The CDR3 here is CASSSGETYEQYV. In nucleotides, the CDR3 is TGTGCCAGCAGTTCTGGGGAGACCTACGAGCAGTACGTC. This chain links TRBV6-1 with TRBJ2-7, with D possibly being TRBD2 (5 bases). The germline CDR1 and CDR2 sequences are MNHNS and SASEGT. The CDR3 totals 13 residues. Trimming cost V 5 bases and J 2 bases, with 10 bases left between them.